The 28 T cell receptor beta chains presented below share a single source sample, sequenced in a study of cytomegalovirus exposure and HLA in healthy donors. 60 Vbeta and 13 Jbeta primers were used in PCR. Measured with immunoSEQ multiplex PCR; TCRdb has only the in-frame clones, and not every one. The sample contains more than 85,000 clones, about four fifths of which appear only once. Sample: PBMCs. The origin of the receptors is a woman younger than 45 in good health and CMV-seronegative.

The rearrangement links TRBV5-4 to TRBJ2-5; 11 nucleotides align to TRBD2. The DNA end is more similar to TRBJ2-7, so the J call may be wrong. This CDR3 is 16 amino acids long. Germline CDR1 and CDR2: SGHNT and YYREEE (reference sequence). CDR3 in amino acids: CASSPPGASGRHEQYF. CDR3 nucleotide sequence: TGTGCCAGCAGCCCACCGGGGGCTAGCGGGAGGCACGAGCAGTACTTC.

The chain recombines TRBV6-5 with TRBJ2-7, with D perhaps TRBD1 (5 bases). Germline lookup yields CDR1 MNHEY and CDR2 SVGAGI. V was cut by 3 bases and J by 3 bases, with 9 bases left in between. The CDR3 covers 13 residues. The CDR3 nucleotides are TGTGCCAGCAGTTATAGGGGCCTCTACGAGCAGTACTTC. Amino acid sequence: CASSYRGLYEQYF.

The chain joins TRBV7-9 to TRBJ2-7; D is perhaps TRBD2 (6 bases). There are 15 residues in the CDR3. Per germline, CDR1 SEHNR and CDR2 FQNEAQ (reference sequence). Trimming removed 5 bases from V and 3 bases from J, with 17 bases in between. CDR3 DNA: TGTGCCAGCAGCCCACGAAGGCTAGCGAGCTACGAGCAGTACTTC. Translating gives CASSPRRLASYEQYF.

J is TRBJ1-2 and V is TRBV28; 8 bases agree with TRBD1. V shed 4 bases and J 5 bases; nucleotides not matched to a gene: 9. The CDR3 is made up of 15 amino acids. The V gene's germline CDR1 is MDHEN and CDR2 SYDVKM. The DNA of the CDR3 is TGTGCCAGCAGTTCGGGGGACAGGCTAGGTTATGGCTACACCTTC. Translating gives CASSSGDRLGYGYTF.

With respect to this clone: The same CDR3 can be traced to other DNA sequences in this sample. The genes are TRBV18 and TRBJ2-1; 8 nucleotides match TRBD1. CDR1 KGHSH and CDR2 LQKENI come from the germline V gene. V lost 5 bases to trimming and J lost 6 bases; unmatched junction nucleotides: 0. The CDR3 covers 12 residues. The CDR3 DNA follows: TGTGCCAGCTCAGGACAGGGCAATGAGCAGTTCTTC. Protein product: CASSGQGNEQFF.

V usage is TRBV6-5 and J usage is TRBJ2-3; 8 nucleotides line up with TRBD1. The germline V gene has CDR1 MNHEY and CDR2 SVGAGI. V shed 8 bases and J 3 bases; nucleotides not matched to a gene: 4. The CDR3 consists of 13 residues. In nucleotides, the CDR3 is TGTGCCAGCCGGACAGGGAGGACAGATACGCAGTATTTT. It specifies CASRTGRTDTQYF.

The chain carries TRBV5-1 and TRBJ1-1; D is undetermined. With 2 bases removed from V and 0 bases from J, the gap between germline ends came to 8 bases. The CDR3 totals 14 residues. The germline V gene encodes CDR1 SGHRS and CDR2 YFSETQ. The CDR3 region is CASSLMEMNTEAFF. For the CDR3, the DNA is TGCGCCAGCAGCTTAATGGAGATGAACACTGAAGCTTTCTTT. The full variable domain, with the rest looked up from reference TRBV5-1 and TRBJ1-1, is KAGVTQTPRYLIKTRGQQVTLSCSPISGHRSVSWYQQTPGQGLQFLFEYFSETQRNKGNFPGRFSGRQFSNSRSEMNVSTLELGDSALYLCASSLMEMNTEAFFGQGTRLTVV.

The chain carries TRBV11-3 and TRBJ2-1; the D is unclear. CDR3 length equals 11 residues. Germline CDR1 reads SGHNT; CDR2 reads YENEEA. The V end lost 5 bases, the J end lost 6 bases, and 5 bases lay between the germline ends. The DNA of the CDR3 is TGTGCCAGCAGCACCAGCAATGAGCAGTTCTTC. It codes for CASSTSNEQFF.

This sequence joins TRBV5-6 and TRBJ2-7; D is possibly TRBD1 (6 bases). CDR3 length: 15 amino acids. Trimming stripped 6 bases from V and 2 bases from J, with 18 bases between. The germline V gene encodes CDR1 SGHDT and CDR2 YYEEEE. The CDR3: CASILRNRAAYEQYF. In DNA, the CDR3 is TGTGCCAGCATCCTCCGGAACAGGGCAGCCTACGAGCAGTACTTC.

CDR3 amino acids: CSVWSGQETQYF. The DNA of the CDR3 is TGCAGCGTGTGGTCCGGCCAAGAGACCCAGTACTTC. The rearrangement uses TRBV29-1 and TRBJ2-5; no clear D. There are 12 residues in the CDR3. V dropped 6 bases and J dropped 1 base, with 9 bases sitting between them. In germline, CDR1 is SQVTM, CDR2 ANQGSEA. Full variable domain (rest looked up from reference TRBV29-1 and TRBJ2-5): SAVISQKPSRDICQRGTSLTIQCQVDSQVTMMFWYRQQPGQSLTLIATANQGSEATYESGFVIDKFPISRPNLTFSTLTVSNMSPEDSSIYLCSVWSGQETQYFGPGTRLLVL.

The rearrangement links TRBV14 to TRBJ2-3; possible D gene TRBD1, 5 bases. The CDR3 loop spans 13 amino acids. Trimming removed 7 bases at V and 2 bases at J, with 10 bases between. CDR1 and CDR2 from the germline V gene are SGHDN and FVKESK. In DNA form, the CDR3 reads TGTGCCAGCACTACAGGTACCACAGATACGCAGTATTTT. Protein product: CASTTGTTDTQYF. Complete variable domain (other parts from reference TRBV14 and TRBJ2-3): EAGVTQFPSHSVIEKGQTVTLRCDPISGHDNLYWYRRVMGKEIKFLLHFVKESKQDESGMPNNRFLAERTGGTYSTLKVQPAELEDSGVYFCASTTGTTDTQYFGPGTRLTVL.

This clone was seen only once. CDR3 in DNA: TGTGCCTGGAGTGCCGGGGAGACCCAGTACTTC. Amino acid sequence: CAWSAGETQYF. The chain carries TRBV30 and TRBJ2-5; D call uncertain. The CDR3 length is 11 residues. Per germline, CDR1 GTSNPN and CDR2 SVGIG (reference sequence). Deletions cut 1 base from V and 5 bases from J, with 5 bases between.

The chain links TRBV5-8 to TRBJ2-1; 12 bases map to TRBD2. The CDR3 is made up of 14 amino acids. V was pared by 4 bases and J by 7 bases, with 3 bases of the junction left unmatched. Germline assignment: CDR1 SGHTS and CDR2 YDEGEE. The CDR3 DNA reads as TGTGCCAGCAGCCCACTAGCGGGAGGTAATGAGCAGTTCTTC. Its translation is CASSPLAGGNEQFF. The whole variable domain, remainder taken from reference TRBV5-8 and TRBJ2-1, is EAGVTQSPTHLIKTRGQQATLRCSPISGHTSVYWYQQALGLGLQFLLWYDEGEERNRGNFPPRFSGRQFPNYSSELNVNALELEDSALYLCASSPLAGGNEQFFGPGTRLTVL.

This clone was counted a few times. V gene TRBV4-1 combines with J gene TRBJ2-1; 10 bases are a match to TRBD2. The CDR3 consists of 18 residues. V lost 0 bases, J lost 10 bases, and 15 bases stayed unmatched. Germline assignment: CDR1 MGHRA and CDR2 YSYEKL. CDR3 protein: CASSQDFLPTSGLGEQFF. Written as DNA, the CDR3 is TGCGCCAGCAGCCAAGATTTTCTTCCGACTAGCGGGTTAGGAGAGCAGTTCTTC.

J is TRBJ1-3 and V is TRBV5-6, with D possibly matching TRBD1 (5 bases). The CDR3 is 15 amino acids. The V and J ends lost 2 bases and 2 bases respectively, with 11 bases between them. Per the germline V gene, CDR1 is SGHDT and CDR2 is YYEEEE. Here the CDR3 reads CASSFRVLAGNTIYF. DNA for the CDR3: TGTGCCAGCAGCTTCAGGGTTTTGGCTGGAAACACCATATATTTT.

The chain couples TRBV18 to TRBJ2-7, with 8 bases fitting TRBD2. Trimming took 2 bases from V and 4 from J; bases not matched to a gene: 13. Germline CDR1 KGHSH, CDR2 LQKENI. The CDR3 extends over 17 amino acids. Here the CDR3 DNA reads TGTGCCAGCTCACCAGGGGCAGTAGCGGGAAGGGGTTACGAGCAGTACTTC. It codes for CASSPGAVAGRGYEQYF.

In this sample, this clone turned up a few times. Written as DNA, the CDR3 is TGTGCCAGTAGTCAATTGCAGTCTAGCACAGATACGCAGTATTTT. Protein product: CASSQLQSSTDTQYF. This chain connects TRBV19 to TRBJ2-3; D is ambiguous. The CDR3 covers 15 residues. V was cut by 5 bases and J by 0 bases, with 12 bases left in between. The germline V gene has CDR1 LNHDA and CDR2 SQIVND (reference sequence).

J is TRBJ1-5 and V is TRBV4-2; D uncertain. Germline CDR1 LGHNA, CDR2 YNFKEQ. This CDR3 has 12 residues. V lost 3 bases to trimming and J lost 4 bases, with 4 bases between them. This CDR3 reads CASSHVNQPQHF. In DNA form, the CDR3 reads TGTGCCAGCAGCCACGTAAATCAGCCCCAGCATTTT.

V and J are TRBV9 and TRBJ1-2; the D gene is possibly TRBD1 (6 bases). CDR3 length equals 14 residues. V lost 3 bases and J 7 bases, leaving 16 bases between the germline ends. The V gene's germline CDR1 is SGDLS and CDR2 YYNGEE. The chain's CDR3 is CASSAERQGSGYTF. In nucleotides, the CDR3 is TGTGCCAGCAGCGCAGAGCGGCAGGGGTCTGGCTACACCTTC. Filled out from reference TRBV9 and TRBJ1-2, the complete variable domain reads DSGVTQTPKHLITATGQRVTLRCSPRSGDLSVYWYQQSLDQGLQFLIQYYNGEERAKGNILERFSAQQFPDLHSELNLSSLELGDSALYFCASSAERQGSGYTFGSGTRLTVV.

A single count supports this clone. This rearrangement joins TRBV9 to TRBJ1-2, with a possible D match to TRBD1 (5 bases). Germline loops: CDR1 SGDLS, CDR2 YYNGEE. This CDR3 region has 17 residues. Trimming stripped 4 bases from V and 4 bases from J, with 23 bases between. CDR3 DNA: TGTGCCAGCAGCCCGGAGAGCGATTTTGGGGGGGTCTATGGCTACACCTTC. Amino acid sequence: CASSPESDFGGVYGYTF.

V usage is TRBV7-3 and J usage is TRBJ1-1; perhaps TRBD1 as D (5 bases). With 4 bases removed from V and 5 bases from J, the gap between germline ends came to 14 bases. Germline V gene data show CDR1 as SGHTA and CDR2 as FQGTGA. The CDR3 contains 14 residues. The CDR3 DNA reads TGTGCCAGCAGCTCCGCCGGGGGGAGGACTGAAGCTTTCTTT. Protein: CASSSAGGRTEAFF. The variable domain in full, completed from reference TRBV7-3 and TRBJ1-1, reads GAGVSQTPSNKVTEKGKYVELRCDPISGHTALYWYRQSLGQGPEFLIYFQGTGAADDSGLPNDRFFAVRPEGSVSTLKIQRTERGDSAVYLCASSSAGGRTEAFFGQGTRLTVV.

V gene TRBV5-4 combines with J gene TRBJ2-2, with TRBD1 matching over 10 bases. The germline V gene has CDR1 SGHNT and CDR2 YYREEE (reference sequence). V shed 4 bases, J shed 7 bases, and the junction held 10 bases outside the gene matches. The CDR3 sequence is 16 residues long. For the CDR3, the DNA is TGTGCCAGCAGCGGGGGACAGGGGACTCATTTCGGGGAGCTGTTTTTT. This encodes CASSGGQGTHFGELFF.

The rearrangement links TRBV7-9 to TRBJ2-7, with a possible D match to TRBD1 (5 bases). The CDR3 runs to 14 residues. V dropped 2 bases and J dropped 1 base, with 9 bases sitting between them. Germline-derived CDR1 and CDR2 are SEHNR and FQNEAQ (reference sequence). The CDR3 DNA follows: TGTGCCAGCAGCTTAACAGCAGGGTCCTACGAGCAGTACTTC. It is translated as CASSLTAGSYEQYF.

The rearrangement links TRBV7-9 to TRBJ2-5; 10 positions agree with TRBD2. Unmatched junction bases numbered 7, after V lost 5 bases and J lost 1 base. The germline CDR1 and CDR2 sequences are SEHNR and FQNEAQ (reference sequence). The CDR3 sequence is 16 residues long. The CDR3 DNA reads TGTGCCAGCAGCCCAGGACTAGCGGACATCCAAGAGACCCAGTACTTC. Translation: CASSPGLADIQETQYF.

This chain links TRBV2 with TRBJ2-5; D unresolved. CDR1 SNHLY and CDR2 FYNNEI come from the germline V gene. The CDR3 is made up of 11 amino acids. V lost 4 bases and J 3 bases, leaving 3 bases between the germline ends. This chain's CDR3 is CASSVEETQYF. For the CDR3, the DNA is TGTGCCAGCAGTGTCGAAGAGACCCAGTACTTC.

The rearrangement links TRBV7-9 to TRBJ2-5; 7 bases line up with TRBD1. There are 14 residues in the CDR3. With V trimmed by 3 bases and J by 1 base, 2 bases remained unmatched. Germline V CDR1 and CDR2: SEHNR, FQNEAQ (reference sequence). The CDR3 spells CASSFRDSQETQYF. In DNA form, the CDR3 reads TGTGCCAGCAGCTTCCGGGACAGCCAAGAGACCCAGTACTTC.

In this sample, this clone turned up once. V usage is TRBV6-5 and J usage is TRBJ2-3; 12 nucleotides match TRBD2. With V trimmed by 3 bases and J by 5 bases, 3 bases remained unmatched. Germline V gene lookup returns CDR1 MNHEY and CDR2 SVGAGI. The CDR3 extends over 15 amino acids. CDR3 in amino acids: CASSYGGLAGDTQYF. The DNA of the CDR3 is TGTGCCAGCAGTTATGGGGGACTAGCGGGAGATACGCAGTATTTT.

The V and J genes are TRBV7-3 and TRBJ2-7, with 8 nucleotides matching TRBD2. The J segment lost 6 bases and the V segment lost 1 base, leaving 2 bases of the junction unmatched. The germline gives CDR1 SGHTA, CDR2 FQGTGA. The CDR3 is made up of 13 amino acids. CDR3 protein: CASSLKRESEQYF. CDR3 bases: TGTGCCAGCAGCTTAAAGCGGGAGAGCGAGCAGTACTTC.